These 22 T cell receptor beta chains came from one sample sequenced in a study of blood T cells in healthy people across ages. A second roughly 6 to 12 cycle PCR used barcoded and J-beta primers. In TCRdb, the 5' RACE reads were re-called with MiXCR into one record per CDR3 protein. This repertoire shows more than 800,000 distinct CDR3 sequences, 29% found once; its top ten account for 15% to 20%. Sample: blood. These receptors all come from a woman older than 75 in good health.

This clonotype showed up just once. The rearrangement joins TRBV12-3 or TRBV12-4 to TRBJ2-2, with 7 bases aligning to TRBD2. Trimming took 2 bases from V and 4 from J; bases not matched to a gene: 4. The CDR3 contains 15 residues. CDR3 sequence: CASSLSGGTTGELFF. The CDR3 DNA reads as TGTGCCAGCAGTTTATCGGGGGGAACCACCGGGGAGCTGTTTTTT.

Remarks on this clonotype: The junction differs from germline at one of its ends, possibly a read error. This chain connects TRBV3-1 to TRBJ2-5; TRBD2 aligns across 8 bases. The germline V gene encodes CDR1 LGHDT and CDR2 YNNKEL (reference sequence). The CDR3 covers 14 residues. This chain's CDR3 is CACSQAGGAETQYF. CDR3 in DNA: TGTGCCTGCAGCCAAGCCGGGGGGGCAGAGACCCAGTACTTC.

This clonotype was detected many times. The CDR3 region is CSAYTNYGYTF. The CDR3 DNA is TGCAGTGCCTATACTAACTATGGCTACACCTTC. The genes are TRBV20-1 and TRBJ1-2; unclear D gene. Germline assignment: CDR1 DFQATT and CDR2 SNEGSKA (reference sequence). The CDR3 extends over 11 amino acids. V was pared by 6 bases and J by 0 bases, with 5 bases between.

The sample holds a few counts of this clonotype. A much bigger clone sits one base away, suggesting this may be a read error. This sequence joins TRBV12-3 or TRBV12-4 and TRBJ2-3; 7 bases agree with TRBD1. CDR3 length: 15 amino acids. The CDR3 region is CASRPRTGVPDAQYF. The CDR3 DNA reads TGTGCCAGCAGGCCACGGACAGGTGTTCCAGATGCGCAGTATTTT.

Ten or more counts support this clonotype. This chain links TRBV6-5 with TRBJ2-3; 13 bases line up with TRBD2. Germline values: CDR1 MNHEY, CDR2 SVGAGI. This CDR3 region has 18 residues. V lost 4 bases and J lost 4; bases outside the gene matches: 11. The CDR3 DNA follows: TGTGCCAGCAGTTCCCCGGGACTAGCGGGGTTCACCCCAGATACGCAGTATTTT. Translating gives CASSSPGLAGFTPDTQYF.

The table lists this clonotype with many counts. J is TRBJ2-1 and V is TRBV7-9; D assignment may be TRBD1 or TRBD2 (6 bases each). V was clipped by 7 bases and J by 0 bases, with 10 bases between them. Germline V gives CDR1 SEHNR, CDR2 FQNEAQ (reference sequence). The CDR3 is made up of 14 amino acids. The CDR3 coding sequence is TGTGCCAGCATCGGGGGCTTCTCCTACAATGAGCAGTTCTTC. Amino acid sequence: CASIGGFSYNEQFF.

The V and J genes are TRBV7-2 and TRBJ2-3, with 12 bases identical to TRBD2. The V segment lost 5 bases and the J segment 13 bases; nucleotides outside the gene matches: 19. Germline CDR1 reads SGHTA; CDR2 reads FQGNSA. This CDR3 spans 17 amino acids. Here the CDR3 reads CASSKPGLAGRTETEYF. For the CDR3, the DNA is TGTGCCAGCAGCAAACCGGGACTAGCGGGCCGCACAGAAACGGAGTATTTT.

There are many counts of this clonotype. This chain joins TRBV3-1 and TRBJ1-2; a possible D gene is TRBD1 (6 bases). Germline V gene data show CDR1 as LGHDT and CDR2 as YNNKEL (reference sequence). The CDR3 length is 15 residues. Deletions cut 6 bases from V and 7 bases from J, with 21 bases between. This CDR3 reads CASRDPVGGRGGYTF. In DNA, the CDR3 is TGTGCCAGCAGGGACCCCGTGGGGGGGCGCGGTGGCTACACCTTC. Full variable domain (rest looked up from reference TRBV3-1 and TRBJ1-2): DTAVSQTPKYLVTQMGNDKSIKCEQNLGHDTMYWYKQDSKKFLKIMFSYNNKELIINETVPNRFSPKSPDKAHLNLHINSLELGDSAVYFCASRDPVGGRGGYTFGSGTRLTVV.

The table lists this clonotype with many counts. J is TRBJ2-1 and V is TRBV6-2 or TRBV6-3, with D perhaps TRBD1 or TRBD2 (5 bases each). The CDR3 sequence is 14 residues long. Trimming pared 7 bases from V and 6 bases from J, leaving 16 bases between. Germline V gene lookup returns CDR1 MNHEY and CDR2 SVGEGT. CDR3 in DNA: TGTGCCAGCATCCTCGGGGAGAGGGGCAATGAGCAGTTCTTC. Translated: CASILGERGNEQFF.

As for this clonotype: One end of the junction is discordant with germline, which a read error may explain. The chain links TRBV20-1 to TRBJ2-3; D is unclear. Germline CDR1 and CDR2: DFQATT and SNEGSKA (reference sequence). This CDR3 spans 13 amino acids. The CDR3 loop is CSCGRSSTDTQYF. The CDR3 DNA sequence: TGTAGTTGTGGGCGGAGTAGCACAGATACGCAGTATTTT.

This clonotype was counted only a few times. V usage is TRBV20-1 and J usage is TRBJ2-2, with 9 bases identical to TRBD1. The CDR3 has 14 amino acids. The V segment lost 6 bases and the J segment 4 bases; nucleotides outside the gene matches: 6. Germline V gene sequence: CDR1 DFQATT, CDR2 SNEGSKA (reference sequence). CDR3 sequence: CSAIQGARTGELFF. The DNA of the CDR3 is TGCAGTGCCATACAGGGGGCGCGCACCGGGGAGCTGTTTTTT.

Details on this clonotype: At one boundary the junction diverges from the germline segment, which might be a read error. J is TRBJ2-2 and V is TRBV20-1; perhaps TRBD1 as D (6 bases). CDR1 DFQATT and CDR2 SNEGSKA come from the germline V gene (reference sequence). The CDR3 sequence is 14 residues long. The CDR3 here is CSASRSRGTGERFF. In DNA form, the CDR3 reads TGCAGTGCTAGTAGGAGCAGGGGCACCGGGGAGCGGTTTTTT.

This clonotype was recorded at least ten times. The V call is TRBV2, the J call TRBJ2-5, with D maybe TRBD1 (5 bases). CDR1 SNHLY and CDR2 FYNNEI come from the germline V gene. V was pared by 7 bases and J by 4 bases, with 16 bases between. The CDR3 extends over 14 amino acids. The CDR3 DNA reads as TGTGCCAGCAAGAGACAGAACTCGGGAGAGACCCAGTACTTC. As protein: CASKRQNSGETQYF.

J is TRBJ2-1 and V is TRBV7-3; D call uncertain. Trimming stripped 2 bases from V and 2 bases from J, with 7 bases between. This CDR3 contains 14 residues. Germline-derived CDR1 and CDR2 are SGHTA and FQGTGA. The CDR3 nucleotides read TGTGCCAGCAGCTTAGGGATGGCCTACAATGAGCAGTTCTTC. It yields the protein CASSLGMAYNEQFF.

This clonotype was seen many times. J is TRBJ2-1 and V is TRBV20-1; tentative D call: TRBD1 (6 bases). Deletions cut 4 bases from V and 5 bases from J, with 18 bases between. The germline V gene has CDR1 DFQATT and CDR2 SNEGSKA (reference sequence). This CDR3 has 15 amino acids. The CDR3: CSATGQNNLNNEQFF. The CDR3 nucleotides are TGCAGTGCTACCGGACAGAACAATCTCAACAATGAGCAGTTCTTC.

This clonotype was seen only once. The CDR3 region is CSARDPLRGNTDTQYF. Written as DNA, the CDR3 is TGCAGTGCTAGAGATCCCCTCAGGGGGAACACAGATACGCAGTATTTT. J is TRBJ2-3 and V is TRBV20-1, with 7 bases matching TRBD1. The CDR3 is 16 amino acids. V gave up 0 bases and J gave up 2 bases; unmatched junction bases: 8. Germline V gives CDR1 DFQATT, CDR2 SNEGSKA (reference sequence).

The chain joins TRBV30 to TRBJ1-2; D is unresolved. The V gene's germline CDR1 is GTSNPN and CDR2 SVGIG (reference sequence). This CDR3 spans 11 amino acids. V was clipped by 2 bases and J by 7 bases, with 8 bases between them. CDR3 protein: CAWSPRGGYTF. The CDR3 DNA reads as TGTGCCTGGAGTCCACGTGGTGGCTACACCTTC.

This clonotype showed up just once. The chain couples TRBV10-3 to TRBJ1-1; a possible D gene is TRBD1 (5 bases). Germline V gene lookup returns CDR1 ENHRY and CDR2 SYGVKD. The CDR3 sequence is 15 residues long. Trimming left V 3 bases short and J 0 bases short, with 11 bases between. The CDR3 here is CAISDEGRMNTEAFF. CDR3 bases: TGTGCCATCAGTGATGAGGGACGGATGAACACTGAAGCTTTCTTT.

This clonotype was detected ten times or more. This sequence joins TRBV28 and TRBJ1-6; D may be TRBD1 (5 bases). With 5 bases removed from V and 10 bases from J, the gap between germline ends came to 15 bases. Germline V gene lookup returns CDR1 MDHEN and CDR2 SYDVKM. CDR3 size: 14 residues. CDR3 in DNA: TGTGCCAGCAGTCTGGCAGGGTCTGGATCACCCCTCCACTTT. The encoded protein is CASSLAGSGSPLHF.

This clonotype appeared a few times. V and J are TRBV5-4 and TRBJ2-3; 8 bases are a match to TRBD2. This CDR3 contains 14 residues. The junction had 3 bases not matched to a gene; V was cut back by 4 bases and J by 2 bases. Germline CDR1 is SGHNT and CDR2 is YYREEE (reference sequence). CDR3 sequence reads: CASSTGGVTDTQYF. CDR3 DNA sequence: TGTGCCAGCAGCACCGGGGGGGTCACAGATACGCAGTATTTT.

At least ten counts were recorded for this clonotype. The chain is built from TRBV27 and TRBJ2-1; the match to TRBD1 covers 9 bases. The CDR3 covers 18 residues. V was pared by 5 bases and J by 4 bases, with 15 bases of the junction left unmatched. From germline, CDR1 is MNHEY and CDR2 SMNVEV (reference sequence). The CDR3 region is CASSLQSRGTGYYNEQFF. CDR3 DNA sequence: TGTGCCAGCAGTCTCCAGTCGAGGGGGACAGGGTATTACAATGAGCAGTTCTTC.

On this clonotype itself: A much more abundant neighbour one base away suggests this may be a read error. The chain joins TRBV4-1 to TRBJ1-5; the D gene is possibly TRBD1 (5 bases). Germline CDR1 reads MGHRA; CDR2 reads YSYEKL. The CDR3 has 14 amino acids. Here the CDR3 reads CASSQGRGNQPQNF. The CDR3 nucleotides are TGCGCCAGCAGCCAGGGAAGGGGCAATCAGCCCCAGAATTTT.